This T cell receptor (beta chain) was captured in a study of blood T cells in healthy people across ages. This clonotype was seen only a few times. Per germline, CDR1 SQVTM and CDR2 ANQGSEA. V was clipped by 7 bases and J by 3 bases, with 13 bases between them. The CDR3 is 13 amino acids. Healthy Caucasian individuals from Russia aged about 6 to 95 were enrolled as donors. A second roughly 6 to 11 cycle PCR used barcoded and J-beta primers. Template switching added a 12-random-nucleotide identifier to every cDNA molecule. TCRdb fed the 5' RACE reads into MiXCR, producing one record per CDR3 protein. The repertoire holds fewer than 650,000 distinct CDR3 sequences, around a quarter seen once, with about 3.9% in the top ten. Another study also made use of these data, one on T cells of mothers and their children. That study reports: In both related and unrelated pairs, TCR recombination output is shaped similarly by thymic selection. Slightly, though not significantly, more overlap was seen in related than in unrelated mother-child pairs.

The rearrangement uses TRBV29-1 and TRBJ1-3; D might be TRBD1 (6 bases). The TCR comes from a boy aged 2 to 9 in good health. The sequencing sample was made of blood. Here the CDR3 reads CSATTGSGNTIYF. In DNA, the CDR3 is TGCAGCGCTACTACAGGGAGTGGAAACACCATATATTTT.